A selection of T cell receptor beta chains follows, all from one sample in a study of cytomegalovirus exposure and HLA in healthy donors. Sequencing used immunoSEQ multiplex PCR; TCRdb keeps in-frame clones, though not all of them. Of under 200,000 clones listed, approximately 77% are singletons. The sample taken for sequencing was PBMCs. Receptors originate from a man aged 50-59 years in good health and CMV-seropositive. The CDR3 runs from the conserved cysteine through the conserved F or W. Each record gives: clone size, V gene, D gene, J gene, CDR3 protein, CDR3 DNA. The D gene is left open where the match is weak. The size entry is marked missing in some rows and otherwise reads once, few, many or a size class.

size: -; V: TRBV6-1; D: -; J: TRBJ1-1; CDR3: CASTRRRGLTTEAFF; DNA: TGTGCCAGCACCCGCCGGCGGGGACTAACAACTGAAGCTTTCTTT
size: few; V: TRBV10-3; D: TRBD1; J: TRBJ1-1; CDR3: CAISFTGTGENTEAFF; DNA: TGTGCCATCAGCTTTACCGGGACAGGGGAAAACACTGAAGCTTTCTTT
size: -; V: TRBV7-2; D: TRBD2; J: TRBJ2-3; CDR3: CASSLRTSGTTDTQYF; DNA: TGTGCCAGCAGCCTCAGAACTAGCGGAACCACAGATACGCAGTATTTT
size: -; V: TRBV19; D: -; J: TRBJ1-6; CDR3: CASSIVSTPALHF; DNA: TGTGCCAGTAGTATAGTATCCACGCCGGCCCTCCACTTT
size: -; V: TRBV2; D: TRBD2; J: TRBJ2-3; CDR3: CASSDWQRGGTDTQYF; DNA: TGTGCCAGCAGTGATTGGCAGCGGGGGGGCACAGATACGCAGTATTTT
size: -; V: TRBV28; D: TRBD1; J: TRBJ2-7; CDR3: CASISGQGNYEQYF; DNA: TGTGCCAGCATATCCGGACAGGGTAACTACGAGCAGTACTTC
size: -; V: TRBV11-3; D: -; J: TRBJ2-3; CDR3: CASSFVASFTDTQYF; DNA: TGTGCCAGCAGCTTCGTAGCGTCCTTCACAGATACGCAGTATTTT
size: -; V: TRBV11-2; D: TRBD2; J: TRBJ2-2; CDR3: CASSSGSGAPGELFF; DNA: TGTGCCAGCAGCTCTGGAAGCGGGGCGCCCGGGGAGCTGTTTTTT
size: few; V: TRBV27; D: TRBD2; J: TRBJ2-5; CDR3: CASRLGVSGGARETQYF; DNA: TGTGCCAGCAGGTTGGGGGTTAGCGGGGGGGCGAGGGAGACCCAGTACTTC
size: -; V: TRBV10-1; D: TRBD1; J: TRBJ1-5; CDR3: CASSEGIPDRVNQPQHF; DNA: TGCGCCAGCAGTGAGGGAATACCCGACAGGGTAAATCAGCCCCAGCATTTT
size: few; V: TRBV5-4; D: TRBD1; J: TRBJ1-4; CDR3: CATKQGLDEKLFF; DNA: TGTGCCACCAAACAGGGGTTGGACGAAAAACTGTTTTTT
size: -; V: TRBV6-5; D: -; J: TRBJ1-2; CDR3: CASSRQVNYGYTF; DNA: TGTGCCAGCAGTAGGCAGGTTAACTATGGCTACACCTTC
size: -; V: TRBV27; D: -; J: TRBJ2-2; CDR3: CASSANTGELFF; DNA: TGTGCCAGCAGCGCGAACACCGGGGAGCTGTTTTTT
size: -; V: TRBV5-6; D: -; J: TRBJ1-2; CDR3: CASSMTGTDGYTF; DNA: TGTGCCAGCAGCATGACAGGTACGGATGGCTACACCTTC
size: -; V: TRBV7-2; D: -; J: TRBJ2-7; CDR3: CASSPGQILQQYF; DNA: TGTGCCAGCAGCCCCGGACAGATTCTACAGCAGTACTTC